The clone carrying this TCR beta chain has only one observation. The data were taken from a study of cytomegalovirus exposure and HLA in healthy donors. V was pared by 6 bases and J by 6 bases, with 10 bases of the junction left unmatched. The CDR3 runs 14 residues. In germline, CDR1 is LNHDA, CDR2 SQIVND (reference sequence). Libraries were prepared by immunoSEQ multiplex PCR; TCRdb keeps only in-frame clonotypes and omits some of them. The table has over 200,000 clones, around 86% seen once. This TCR was sampled from a woman aged 18-29 years in good health and CMV-seropositive. The genes are TRBV19 and TRBJ2-7; TRBD2 aligns across 8 bases. The material sequenced was PBMCs. CDR3 coding DNA: TGTGCCAGTAGCCCACAGCGGGAGATAGGCGAGCAGTACTTC. Its translation: CASSPQREIGEQYF.